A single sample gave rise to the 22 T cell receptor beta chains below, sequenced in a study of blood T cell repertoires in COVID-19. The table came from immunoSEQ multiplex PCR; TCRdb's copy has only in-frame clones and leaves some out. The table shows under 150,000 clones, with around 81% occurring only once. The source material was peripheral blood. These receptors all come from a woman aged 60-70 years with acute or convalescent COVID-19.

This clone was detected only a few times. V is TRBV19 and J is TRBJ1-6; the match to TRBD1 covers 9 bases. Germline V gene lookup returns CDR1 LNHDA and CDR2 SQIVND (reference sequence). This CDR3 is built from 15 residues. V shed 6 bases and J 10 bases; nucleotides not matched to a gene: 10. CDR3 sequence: CASSPIQGAYSPLHF. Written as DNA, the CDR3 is TGTGCCAGTAGCCCCATACAGGGGGCATACTCACCCCTCCACTTT.

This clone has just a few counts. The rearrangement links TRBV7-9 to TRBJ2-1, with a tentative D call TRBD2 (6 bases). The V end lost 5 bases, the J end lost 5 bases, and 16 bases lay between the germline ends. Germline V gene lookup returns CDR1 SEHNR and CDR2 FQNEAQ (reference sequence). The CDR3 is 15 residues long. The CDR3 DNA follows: TGTGCCAGCAGCGAACGATGGGACTCACACAATGAGCAGTTCTTC. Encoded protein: CASSERWDSHNEQFF.

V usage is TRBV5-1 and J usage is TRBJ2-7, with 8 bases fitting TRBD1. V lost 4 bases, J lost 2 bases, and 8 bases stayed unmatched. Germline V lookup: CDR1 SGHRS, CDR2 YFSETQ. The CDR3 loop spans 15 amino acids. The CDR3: CASSGGQALTYEQYF. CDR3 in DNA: TGCGCCAGCAGCGGGGGACAGGCACTTACCTACGAGCAGTACTTC. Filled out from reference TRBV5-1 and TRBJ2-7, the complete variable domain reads KAGVTQTPRYLIKTRGQQVTLSCSPISGHRSVSWYQQTPGQGLQFLFEYFSETQRNKGNFPGRFSGRQFSNSRSEMNVSTLELGDSALYLCASSGGQALTYEQYFGPGTRLTVT.

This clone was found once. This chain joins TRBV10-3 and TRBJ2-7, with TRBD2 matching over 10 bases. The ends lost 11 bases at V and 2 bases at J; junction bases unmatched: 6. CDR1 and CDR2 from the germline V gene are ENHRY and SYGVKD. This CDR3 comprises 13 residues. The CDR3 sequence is CAVASGSPYEQYF. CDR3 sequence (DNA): TGTGCCGTCGCTAGCGGGAGCCCCTACGAGCAGTACTTC.

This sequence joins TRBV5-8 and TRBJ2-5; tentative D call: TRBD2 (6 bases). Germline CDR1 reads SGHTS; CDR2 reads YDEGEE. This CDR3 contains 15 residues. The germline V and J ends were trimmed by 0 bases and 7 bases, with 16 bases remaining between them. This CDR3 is CASSLAGEWRGTQYF. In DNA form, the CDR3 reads TGTGCCAGCAGCTTGGCGGGAGAGTGGAGAGGGACCCAGTACTTC.

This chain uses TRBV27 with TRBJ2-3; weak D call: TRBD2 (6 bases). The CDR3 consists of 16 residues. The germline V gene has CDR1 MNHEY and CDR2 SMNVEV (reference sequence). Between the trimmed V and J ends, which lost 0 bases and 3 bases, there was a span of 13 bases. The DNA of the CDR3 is TGTGCCAGCAGTTTATCGGGACTCAGACTTACAGATACGCAGTATTTT. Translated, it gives CASSLSGLRLTDTQYF.

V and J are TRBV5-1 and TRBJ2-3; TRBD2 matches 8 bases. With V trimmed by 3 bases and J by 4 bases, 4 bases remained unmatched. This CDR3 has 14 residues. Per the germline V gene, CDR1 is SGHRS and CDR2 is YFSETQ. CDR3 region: CASSSGLVADTQYF. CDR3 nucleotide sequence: TGCGCCAGCAGCTCGGGACTAGTAGCAGATACGCAGTATTTT.

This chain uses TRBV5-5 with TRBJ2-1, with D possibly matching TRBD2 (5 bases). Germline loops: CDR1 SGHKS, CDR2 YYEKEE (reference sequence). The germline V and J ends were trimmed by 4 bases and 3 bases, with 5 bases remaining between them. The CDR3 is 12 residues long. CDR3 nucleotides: TGTGCCAGCAGCCGGGACTACAATGAGCAGTTCTTC. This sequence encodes CASSRDYNEQFF. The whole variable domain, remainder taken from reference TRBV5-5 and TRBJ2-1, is DAGVTQSPTHLIKTRGQQVTLRCSPISGHKSVSWYQQVLGQGPQFIFQYYEKEERGRGNFPDRFSARQFPNYSSELNVNALLLGDSALYLCASSRDYNEQFFGPGTRLTVL.

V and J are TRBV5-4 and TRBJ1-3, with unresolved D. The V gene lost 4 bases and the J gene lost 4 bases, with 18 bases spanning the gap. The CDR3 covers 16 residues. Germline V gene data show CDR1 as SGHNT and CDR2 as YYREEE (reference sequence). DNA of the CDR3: TGTGCCAGCAGCCTTGGACTTGGATATGGCGGAAACACCATATATTTT. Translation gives CASSLGLGYGGNTIYF.

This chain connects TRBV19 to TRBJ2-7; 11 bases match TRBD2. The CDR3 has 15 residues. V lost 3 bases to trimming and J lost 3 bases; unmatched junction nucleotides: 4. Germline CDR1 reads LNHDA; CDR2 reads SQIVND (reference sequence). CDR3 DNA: TGTGCCAGTAGTATGGTCGGGACTAGCGGCTACGAGCAGTACTTC. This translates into CASSMVGTSGYEQYF.

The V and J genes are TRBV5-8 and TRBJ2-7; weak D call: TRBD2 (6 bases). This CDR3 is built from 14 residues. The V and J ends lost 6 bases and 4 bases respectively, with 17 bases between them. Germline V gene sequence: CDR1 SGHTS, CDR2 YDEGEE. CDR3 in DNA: TGTGCCAGCACCATTCCGGGACTCTTGTACGAGCAGTACTTC. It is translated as CASTIPGLLYEQYF.

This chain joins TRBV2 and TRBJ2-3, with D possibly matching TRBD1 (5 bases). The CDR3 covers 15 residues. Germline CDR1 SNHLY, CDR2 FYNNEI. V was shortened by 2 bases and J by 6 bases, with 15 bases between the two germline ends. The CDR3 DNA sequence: TGTGCCAGCAGTGAACCGTACGACAGCAGTGATACGCAGTATTTT. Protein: CASSEPYDSSDTQYF.

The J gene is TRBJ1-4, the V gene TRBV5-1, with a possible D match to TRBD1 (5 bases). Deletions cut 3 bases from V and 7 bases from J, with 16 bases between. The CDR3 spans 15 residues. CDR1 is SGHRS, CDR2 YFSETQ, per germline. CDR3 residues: CASSWNSGGGEKLFF. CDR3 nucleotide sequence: TGCGCCAGCAGCTGGAATTCGGGGGGTGGTGAAAAACTGTTTTTT.

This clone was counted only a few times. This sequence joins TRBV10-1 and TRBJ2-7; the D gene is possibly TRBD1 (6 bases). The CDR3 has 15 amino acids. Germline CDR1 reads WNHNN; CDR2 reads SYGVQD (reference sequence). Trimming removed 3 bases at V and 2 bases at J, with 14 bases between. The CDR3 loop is CASSELRDNPYEQYF. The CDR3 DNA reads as TGCGCCAGCAGTGAACTCCGGGACAATCCCTACGAGCAGTACTTC.

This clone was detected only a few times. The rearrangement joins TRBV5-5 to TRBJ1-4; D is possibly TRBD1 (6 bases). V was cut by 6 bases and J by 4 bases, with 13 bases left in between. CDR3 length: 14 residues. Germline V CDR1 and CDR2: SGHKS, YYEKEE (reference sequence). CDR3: CASTYRVDNEKLFF. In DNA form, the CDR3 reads TGTGCCAGCACCTACAGGGTGGATAATGAAAAACTGTTTTTT.

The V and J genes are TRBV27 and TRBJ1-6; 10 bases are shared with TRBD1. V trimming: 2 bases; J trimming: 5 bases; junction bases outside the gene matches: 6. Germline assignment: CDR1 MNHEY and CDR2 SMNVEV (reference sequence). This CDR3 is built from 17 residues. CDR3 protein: CASSLVPGQGNNSPLHF. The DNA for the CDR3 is TGTGCCAGCAGTTTAGTCCCGGGACAGGGGAATAATTCACCCCTCCACTTT.

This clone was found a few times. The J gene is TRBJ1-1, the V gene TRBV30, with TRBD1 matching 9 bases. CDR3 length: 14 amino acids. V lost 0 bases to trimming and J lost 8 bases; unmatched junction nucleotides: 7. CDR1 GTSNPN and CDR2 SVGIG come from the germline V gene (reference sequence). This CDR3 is CAWSVLGTGNEAFF. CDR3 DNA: TGTGCCTGGAGTGTACTAGGGACAGGGAACGAAGCTTTCTTT.

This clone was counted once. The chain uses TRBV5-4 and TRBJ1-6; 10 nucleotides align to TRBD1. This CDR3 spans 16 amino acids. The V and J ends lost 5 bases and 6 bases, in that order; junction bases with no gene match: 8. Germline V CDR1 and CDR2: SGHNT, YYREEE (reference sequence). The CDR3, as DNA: TGTGCCAGCAGTTTCCCGAGGACAGGGGGTAATTCACCCCTCCACTTT. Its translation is CASSFPRTGGNSPLHF. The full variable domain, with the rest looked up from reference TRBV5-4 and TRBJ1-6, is ETGVTQSPTHLIKTRGQQVTLRCSSQSGHNTVSWYQQALGQGPQFIFQYYREEENGRGNFPPRFSGLQFPNYSSELNVNALELDDSALYLCASSFPRTGGNSPLHFGNGTRLTVT.

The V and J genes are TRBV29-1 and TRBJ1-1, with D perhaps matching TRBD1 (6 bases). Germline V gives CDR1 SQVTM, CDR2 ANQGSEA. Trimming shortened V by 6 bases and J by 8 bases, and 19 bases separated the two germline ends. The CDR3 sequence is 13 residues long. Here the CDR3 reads CSVSPSGAAEAFF. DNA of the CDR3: TGCAGCGTCTCTCCCTCAGGGGCGGCAGAAGCTTTCTTT.

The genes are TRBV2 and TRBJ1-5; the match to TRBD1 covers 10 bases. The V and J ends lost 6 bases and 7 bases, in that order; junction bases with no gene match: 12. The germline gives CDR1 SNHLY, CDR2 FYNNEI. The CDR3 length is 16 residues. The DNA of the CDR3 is TGTGCCAGCAGCTTCCGGGACAGGGGCGTTGGACAGCCCCAGCATTTT. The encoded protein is CASSFRDRGVGQPQHF.

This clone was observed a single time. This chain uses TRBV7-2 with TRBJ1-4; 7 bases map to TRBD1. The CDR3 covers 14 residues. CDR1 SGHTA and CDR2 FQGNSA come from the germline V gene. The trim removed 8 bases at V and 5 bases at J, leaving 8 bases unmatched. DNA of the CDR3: TGTGCCAGCTCCCCCCGACAGGGCAATGAAAAACTGTTTTTT. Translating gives CASSPRQGNEKLFF.

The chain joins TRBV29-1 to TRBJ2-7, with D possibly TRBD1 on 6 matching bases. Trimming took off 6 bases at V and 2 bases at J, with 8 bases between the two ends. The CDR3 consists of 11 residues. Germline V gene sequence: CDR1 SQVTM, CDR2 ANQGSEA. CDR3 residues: CSVGQTYEQYF. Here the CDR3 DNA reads TGCAGCGTCGGACAGACCTACGAGCAGTACTTC.